One and the same sample provided the 17 T cell receptor beta chains below, sequenced in a study of control samples from healthy donors and cancer patients (dated by TCRdb to 2018 to 2021). Libraries were prepared through the immunoSEQ multiplex PCR assay. This immuneACCESS table, as held by TCRdb, lists in-frame sequences with V and J called but not all clones. Of the missing ones, under half trace to an unresolved V gene in checked studies; the others have no known cause. The sample table lists under 450,000 clones, approximately 90% of them with a count of one. Over 5.5% of the sample lies in the top ten. Material: PBMCs. The receptors come from a man aged 40-49 years with head and neck cancer.

The rearrangement joins TRBV14 to TRBJ1-1; the D gene is possibly TRBD1 (5 bases). The CDR3 extends over 15 amino acids. Deletions cut 4 bases from V and 1 base from J, with 13 bases between. The germline V gene has CDR1 SGHDN and CDR2 FVKESK. CDR3 in DNA: TGTGCCAGCAGCCCTGTTGGGGGGAGGAACACTGAAGCTTTCTTT. Translation gives CASSPVGGRNTEAFF.

The chain links TRBV7-2 to TRBJ2-7, with 12 bases identical to TRBD2. J lost 4 bases, V lost 10 bases, and 5 bases had no gene match. Per germline, CDR1 SGHTA and CDR2 FQGNSA. The CDR3 extends over 13 amino acids. The DNA of the CDR3 is TGTGCCACCGGACTAGCGGGAAATTACGAGCAGTACTTC. Protein: CATGLAGNYEQYF.

The chain carries TRBV5-1 and TRBJ1-1; D call uncertain. V lost 2 bases and J 3 bases, leaving 11 bases between the germline ends. The V gene's germline CDR1 is SGHRS and CDR2 YFSETQ. The CDR3 has 14 amino acids. The DNA for the CDR3 is TGCGCCAGCAGCTTATCCGGACCCGACACTGAAGCTTTCTTT. It encodes CASSLSGPDTEAFF.

This clone has only a few counts. The rearrangement links TRBV2 to TRBJ1-6; maybe TRBD1 (6 bases). The CDR3 covers 15 residues. Germline assignment: CDR1 SNHLY and CDR2 FYNNEI. The germline V and J ends were trimmed by 6 bases and 10 bases, with 19 bases remaining between them. The CDR3 sequence: CASSPDRLGFSPLHF. The CDR3 region has the DNA TGTGCCAGCAGCCCTGACAGGCTAGGATTCTCACCCCTCCACTTT.

V is TRBV15 and J is TRBJ1-5; D unclear. The germline V gene has CDR1 LNHNV and CDR2 YYDKDF (reference sequence). V was clipped by 0 bases and J by 1 base, with 10 bases between them. This CDR3 region has 16 residues. The chain's CDR3 is CATSRDGRWSNQPQHF. CDR3 sequence (DNA): TGTGCCACCAGCAGAGATGGTCGGTGGAGCAATCAGCCCCAGCATTTT.

The CDR3 sequence: CASSLASRDNEQFF. Here the CDR3 DNA reads TGTGCCAGCAGCTTAGCGAGCCGAGACAATGAGCAGTTCTTC. The chain joins TRBV7-9 to TRBJ2-1; D ambiguous. Germline CDR1 is SEHNR and CDR2 is FQNEAQ (reference sequence). The ends were cut back, 0 bases at V and 5 bases at J, with 8 bases in the middle. This CDR3 has 14 residues.

V and J are TRBV19 and TRBJ2-7; TRBD1 agrees at 10 bases. The germline V gene encodes CDR1 LNHDA and CDR2 SQIVND (reference sequence). The CDR3 is 13 amino acids. V was pared by 10 bases and J by 2 bases, with 5 bases of the junction left unmatched. CDR3 sequence (DNA): TGTGCCACCAAGGACAGGGGGACCTACGAGCAGTACTTC. Translating gives CATKDRGTYEQYF.

CDR3 coding DNA: TGTGCCACTGGACAGGGAGGGCGGAACACTGAAGCTTTCTTT. Translating gives CATGQGGRNTEAFF. V and J are TRBV10-3 and TRBJ1-1; 8 positions match TRBD1. This CDR3 is 14 amino acids long. V lost 10 bases, J lost 1 base, and 8 bases stayed unmatched. Germline CDR1 and CDR2: ENHRY and SYGVKD.

This chain uses TRBV6-1 with TRBJ2-1; no firm D call. The V and J ends lost 1 base and 5 bases respectively, with 6 bases between them. The germline gives CDR1 MNHNS, CDR2 SASEGT. The CDR3 runs 13 residues. The CDR3 DNA sequence: TGTGCCAGCAGTGAAGTCGAAAACAATGAGCAGTTCTTC. This gives the protein CASSEVENNEQFF.

The V gene is TRBV7-3, the J gene TRBJ2-6; D possibly corresponds to TRBD2 (5 bases). CDR3 length: 17 amino acids. The ends were cut back, 1 base at V and 2 bases at J, with 12 bases in the middle. Germline V CDR1 and CDR2: SGHTA, FQGTGA. CDR3 in DNA: TGTGCCAGCAGCTTAAGGAGTCGGGGAGCTGGGGCCAACGTCCTGACTTTC. Protein: CASSLRSRGAGANVLTF.

V is TRBV28 and J is TRBJ2-1; TRBD2 agrees at 8 bases. There are 15 residues in the CDR3. Germline loops: CDR1 MDHEN, CDR2 SYDVKM. Trimming cost V 1 base and J 6 bases; bases outside gene matches: 5. In nucleotides, the CDR3 is TGTGCCAGCAGTTTATCTGGCGGGAGGCGCAATGAGCAGTTCTTC. Translating gives CASSLSGGRRNEQFF. Combining the CDR3 with reference TRBV28 and TRBJ2-1 gives the whole variable domain DVKVTQSSRYLVKRTGEKVFLECVQDMDHENMFWYRQDPGLGLRLIYFSYDVKMKEKGDIPEGYSVSREKKERFSLILESASTNQTSMYLCASSLSGGRRNEQFFGPGTRLTVL.

With regard to this clone: Other DNA variants within this sample encode the same CDR3. The rearrangement uses TRBV7-9 and TRBJ2-2; D remains unclear. CDR1 is SEHNR and CDR2 is FQNEAQ in the germline V gene (reference sequence). This CDR3 region has 14 residues. Trimming removed 1 base at V and 6 bases at J, with 9 bases between. This CDR3 reads CASSLVGSAGELFF. The CDR3 DNA sequence: TGTGCCAGCAGCTTAGTCGGATCGGCCGGGGAGCTGTTTTTT.

The chain links TRBV5-5 to TRBJ1-1; D may be TRBD1 (6 bases). Germline assignment: CDR1 SGHKS and CDR2 YYEKEE (reference sequence). This CDR3 is 16 amino acids long. Trimming left V 4 bases short and J 0 bases short, with 16 bases between. This CDR3 is CASSPIGQNMNTEAFF. In nucleotides, the CDR3 is TGTGCCAGCAGCCCAATAGGACAGAATATGAACACTGAAGCTTTCTTT.

CDR3 loop: CAISEHTRPGYTF. DNA for the CDR3: TGTGCCATCAGTGAGCACACACGCCCAGGCTACACCTTC. The chain recombines TRBV10-3 with TRBJ1-2; the D is unclear. The CDR3 totals 13 residues. Germline V gene lookup returns CDR1 ENHRY and CDR2 SYGVKD. V dropped 2 bases and J dropped 8 bases, with 12 bases sitting between them.

This sequence joins TRBV19 and TRBJ2-3, with 13 bases lining up with TRBD2. This CDR3 is built from 16 residues. J gave up 6 bases and V 1 base, and 4 bases lay outside the gene matches. CDR1 and CDR2 (germline): LNHDA, SQIVND (reference sequence). The CDR3 loop reads CASSIGTSGSIDTQYF. CDR3 DNA sequence: TGTGCCAGTAGTATAGGGACTAGCGGGAGTATCGATACGCAGTATTTT.

The chain joins TRBV5-4 to TRBJ1-6, with unresolved D. This CDR3 contains 13 residues. The V gene's germline CDR1 is SGHNT and CDR2 YYREEE (reference sequence). The V and J ends lost 4 bases and 10 bases respectively, with 12 bases between them. CDR3 DNA: TGTGCCAGCAGCCGCCCGGAGAGCTCACCCCTCCACTTT. It codes for CASSRPESSPLHF. Supplemented by reference TRBV5-4 and TRBJ1-6, the full variable domain reads ETGVTQSPTHLIKTRGQQVTLRCSSQSGHNTVSWYQQALGQGPQFIFQYYREEENGRGNFPPRFSGLQFPNYSSELNVNALELDDSALYLCASSRPESSPLHFGNGTRLTVT.

This clone has more than one count but fewer than ten. The chain links TRBV19 to TRBJ2-1; no firm D call. V was cut by 6 bases and J by 5 bases, with 8 bases left in between. The CDR3 length is 12 residues. Germline CDR1 is LNHDA and CDR2 is SQIVND (reference sequence). In DNA, the CDR3 is TGTGCCAGTAGGCTCGGAAACAATGAGCAGTTCTTC. Translated: CASRLGNNEQFF. The entire variable domain, with the rest obtained from reference TRBV19 and TRBJ2-1, is as follows: DGGITQSPKYLFRKEGQNVTLSCEQNLNHDAMYWYRQDPGQGLRLIYYSQIVNDFQKGDIAEGYSVSREKKESFPLTVTSAQKNPTAFYLCASRLGNNEQFFGPGTRLTVL.